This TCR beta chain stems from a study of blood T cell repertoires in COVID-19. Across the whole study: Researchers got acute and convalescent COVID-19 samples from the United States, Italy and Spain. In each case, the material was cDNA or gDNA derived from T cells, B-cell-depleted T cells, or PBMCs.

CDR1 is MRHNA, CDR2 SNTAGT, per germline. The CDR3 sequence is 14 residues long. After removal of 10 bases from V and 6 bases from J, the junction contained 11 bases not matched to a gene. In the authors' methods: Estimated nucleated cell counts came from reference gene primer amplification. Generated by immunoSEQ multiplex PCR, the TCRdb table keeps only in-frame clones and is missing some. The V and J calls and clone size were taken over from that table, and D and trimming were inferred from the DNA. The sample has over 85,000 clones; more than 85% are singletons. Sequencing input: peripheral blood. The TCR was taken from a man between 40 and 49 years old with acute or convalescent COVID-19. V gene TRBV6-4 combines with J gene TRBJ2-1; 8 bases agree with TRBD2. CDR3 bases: TGTGCCACCTCTTTGGGACGGGGGGGCAATGAGCAGTTCTTC. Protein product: CATSLGRGGNEQFF.